The clone carrying this T cell receptor beta chain occurred a few times. This record belongs to a study of CD8+ T cells in alopecia areata. Following RNA extraction, reverse transcription yielded cDNA that acted as the sequencing template. Produced via immunoSEQ multiplex PCR; TCRdb's table is partial and in-frame only. Found here are 200,000 to 250,000 clones, under 75% of them singletons; the top ten hold roughly 1.6%. As to treatment: oral pan-JAK inhibitor, 5-10 mg twice daily. Alopecia areata patients had lesional scalp punch biopsies and peripheral blood taken from them. The clonotype was recovered from a human donor with alopecia areata. The specimen comprised CD4+ T cells sorted from blood, sampled at week 4, from a patient treated with tofacitinib.

This chain's CDR3 is CASSQDTMGSSYNEQFF. The CDR3 region has the DNA TGCGCCAGCAGCCAAGATACTATGGGAAGCTCCTACAATGAGCAGTTCTTC. The chain employs TRBV4-3 and TRBJ2-1, with D unclear. This CDR3 region has 17 residues. The germline V and J ends were trimmed by 0 bases and 0 bases, with 12 bases remaining between them. The germline V gene encodes CDR1 LGHNA and CDR2 YSLEER.